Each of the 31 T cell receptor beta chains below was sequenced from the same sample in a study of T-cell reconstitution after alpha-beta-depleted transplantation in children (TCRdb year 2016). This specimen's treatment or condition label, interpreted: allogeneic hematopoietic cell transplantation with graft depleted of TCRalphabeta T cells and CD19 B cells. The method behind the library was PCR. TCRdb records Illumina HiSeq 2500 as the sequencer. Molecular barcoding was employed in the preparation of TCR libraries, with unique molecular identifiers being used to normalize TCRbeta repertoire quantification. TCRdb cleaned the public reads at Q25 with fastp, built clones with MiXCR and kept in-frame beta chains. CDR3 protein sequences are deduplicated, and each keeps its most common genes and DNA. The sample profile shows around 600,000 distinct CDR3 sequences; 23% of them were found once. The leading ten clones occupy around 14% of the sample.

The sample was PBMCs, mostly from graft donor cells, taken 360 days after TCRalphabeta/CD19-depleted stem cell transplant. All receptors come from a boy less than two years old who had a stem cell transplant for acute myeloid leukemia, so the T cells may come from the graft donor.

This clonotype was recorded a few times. The CDR3 DNA sequence: TGCAGTGCTCGTAGCGGGGCCCAGTTCTTC. Encoded protein: CSARSGAQFF. This chain joins TRBV20-1 and TRBJ2-1, with 8 bases aligning to TRBD2. The CDR3 totals 10 residues. Germline assignment: CDR1 DFQATT and CDR2 SNEGSKA (reference sequence). V gave up 5 bases and J gave up 13 bases; unmatched junction bases: 4.

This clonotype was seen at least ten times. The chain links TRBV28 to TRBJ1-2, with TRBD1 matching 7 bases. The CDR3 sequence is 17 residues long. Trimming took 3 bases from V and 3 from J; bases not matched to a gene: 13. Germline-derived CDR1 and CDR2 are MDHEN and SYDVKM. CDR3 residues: CASSFVPRPGTDYGYTF. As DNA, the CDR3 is TGTGCCAGCAGTTTTGTGCCCCGACCAGGGACAGACTATGGCTACACCTTC.

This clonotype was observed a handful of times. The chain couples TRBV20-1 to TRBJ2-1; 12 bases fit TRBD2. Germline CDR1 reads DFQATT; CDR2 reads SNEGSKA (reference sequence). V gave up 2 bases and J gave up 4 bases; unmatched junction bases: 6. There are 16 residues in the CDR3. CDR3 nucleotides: TGCAGTGCTAGACCGCTAGCGGGGGGGCCGTACAATGAGCAGTTCTTC. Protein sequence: CSARPLAGGPYNEQFF.

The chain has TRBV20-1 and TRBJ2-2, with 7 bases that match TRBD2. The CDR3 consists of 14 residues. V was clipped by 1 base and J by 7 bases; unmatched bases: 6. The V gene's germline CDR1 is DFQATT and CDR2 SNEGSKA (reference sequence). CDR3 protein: CSARAGGVSGELFF. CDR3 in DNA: TGCAGTGCTAGAGCGGGGGGAGTGAGCGGGGAGCTGTTTTTT.

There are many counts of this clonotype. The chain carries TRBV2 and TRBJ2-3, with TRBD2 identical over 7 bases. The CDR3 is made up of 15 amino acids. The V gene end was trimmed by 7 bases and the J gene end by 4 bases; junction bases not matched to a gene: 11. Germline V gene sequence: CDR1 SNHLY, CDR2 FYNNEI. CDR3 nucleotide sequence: TGTGCCAGCAAGGAAGGCGGGGGTCTATCAGATACGCAGTATTTT. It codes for CASKEGGGLSDTQYF.

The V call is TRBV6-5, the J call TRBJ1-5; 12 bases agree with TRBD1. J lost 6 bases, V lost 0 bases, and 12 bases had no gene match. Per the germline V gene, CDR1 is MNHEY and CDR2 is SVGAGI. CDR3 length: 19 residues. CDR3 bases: TGTGCCAGCAGTTACTCGATCTCCGGGACAGGGGGCTTCGGTCAGCCCCAGCATTTT. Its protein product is CASSYSISGTGGFGQPQHF.

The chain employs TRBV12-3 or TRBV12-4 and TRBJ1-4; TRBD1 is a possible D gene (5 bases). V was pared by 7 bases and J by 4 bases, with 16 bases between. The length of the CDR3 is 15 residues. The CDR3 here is CASTPLEGLNEKLFF. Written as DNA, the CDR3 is TGTGCCAGCACCCCCCTCGAGGGACTTAATGAAAAACTGTTTTTT.

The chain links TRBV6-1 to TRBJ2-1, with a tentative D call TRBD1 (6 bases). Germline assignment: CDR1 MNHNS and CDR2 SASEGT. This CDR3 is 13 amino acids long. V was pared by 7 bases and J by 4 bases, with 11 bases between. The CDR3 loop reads CASIPGAYNEQFF. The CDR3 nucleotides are TGTGCCAGCATTCCAGGGGCTTACAATGAGCAGTTCTTC.

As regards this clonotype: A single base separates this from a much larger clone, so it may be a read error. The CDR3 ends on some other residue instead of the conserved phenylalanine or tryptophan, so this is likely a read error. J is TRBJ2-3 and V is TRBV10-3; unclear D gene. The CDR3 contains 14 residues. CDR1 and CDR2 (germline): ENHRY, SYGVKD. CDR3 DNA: TGTGCTTCATCTAGAGGAGAGGGCACAGATACGCAGTATGTT. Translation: CASSRGEGTDTQYV.

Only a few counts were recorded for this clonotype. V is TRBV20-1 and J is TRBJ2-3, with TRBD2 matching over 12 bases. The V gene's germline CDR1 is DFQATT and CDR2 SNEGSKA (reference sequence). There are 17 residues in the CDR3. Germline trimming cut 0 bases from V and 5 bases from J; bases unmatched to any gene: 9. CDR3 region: CSARDPGTSGLRDTQYF. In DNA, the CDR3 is TGCAGTGCTAGAGACCCAGGGACTAGCGGGTTAAGAGATACGCAGTATTTT.

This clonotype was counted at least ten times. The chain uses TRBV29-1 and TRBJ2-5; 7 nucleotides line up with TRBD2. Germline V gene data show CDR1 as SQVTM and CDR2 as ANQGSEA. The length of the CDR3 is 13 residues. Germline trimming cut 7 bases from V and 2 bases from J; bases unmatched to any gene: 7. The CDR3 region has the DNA TGCAGCGGGGCCGGGAGGCTGCAAGAGACCCAGTACTTC. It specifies CSGAGRLQETQYF. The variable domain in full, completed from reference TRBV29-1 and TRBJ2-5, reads SAVISQKPSRDICQRGTSLTIQCQVDSQVTMMFWYRQQPGQSLTLIATANQGSEATYESGFVIDKFPISRPNLTFSTLTVSNMSPEDSSIYLCSGAGRLQETQYFGPGTRLLVL.

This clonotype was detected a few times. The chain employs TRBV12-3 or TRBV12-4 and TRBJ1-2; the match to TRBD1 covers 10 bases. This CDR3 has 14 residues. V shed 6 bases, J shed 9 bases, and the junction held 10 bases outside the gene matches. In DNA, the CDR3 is TGTGCCAGCAGCCCCGGACAGGGGGTTGCTCGCTACACCTTC. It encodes CASSPGQGVARYTF.

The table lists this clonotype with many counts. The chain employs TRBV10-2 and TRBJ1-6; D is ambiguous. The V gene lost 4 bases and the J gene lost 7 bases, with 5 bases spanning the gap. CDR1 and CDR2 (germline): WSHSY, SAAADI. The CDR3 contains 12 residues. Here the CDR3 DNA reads TGCGCCAGCAGTGGGGTGAATTCACCCCTCCACTTT. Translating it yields CASSGVNSPLHF.

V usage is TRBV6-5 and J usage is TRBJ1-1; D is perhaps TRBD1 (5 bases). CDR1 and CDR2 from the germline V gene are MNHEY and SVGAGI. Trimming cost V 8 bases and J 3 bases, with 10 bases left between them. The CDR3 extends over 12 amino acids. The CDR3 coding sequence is TGTGCCAGCGCCTCCAGGGACACTGAAGCTTTCTTT. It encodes CASASRDTEAFF.

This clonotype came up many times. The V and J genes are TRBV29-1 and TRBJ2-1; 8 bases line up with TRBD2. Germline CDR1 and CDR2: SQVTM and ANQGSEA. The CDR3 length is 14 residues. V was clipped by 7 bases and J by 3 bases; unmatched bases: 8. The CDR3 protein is CSAKSGGHYNEQFF. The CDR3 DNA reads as TGCAGCGCCAAAAGCGGGGGACACTACAATGAGCAGTTCTTC.

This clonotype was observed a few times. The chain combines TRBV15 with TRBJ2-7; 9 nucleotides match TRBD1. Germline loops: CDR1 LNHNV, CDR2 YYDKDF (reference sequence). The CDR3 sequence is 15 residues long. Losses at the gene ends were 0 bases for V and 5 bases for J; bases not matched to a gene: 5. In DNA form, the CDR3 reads TGTGCCACCAGCAGAGATCGGGACAGGGCCGACGAGCAGTACGTC. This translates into CATSRDRDRADEQYV.

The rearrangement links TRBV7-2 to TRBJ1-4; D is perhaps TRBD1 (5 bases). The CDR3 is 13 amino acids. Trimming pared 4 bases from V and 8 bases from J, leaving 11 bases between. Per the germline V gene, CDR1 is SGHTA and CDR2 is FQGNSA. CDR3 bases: TGTGCCAGCAGCTCCCACGCAGGGGAAAAACTGTTTTTT. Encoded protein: CASSSHAGEKLFF.

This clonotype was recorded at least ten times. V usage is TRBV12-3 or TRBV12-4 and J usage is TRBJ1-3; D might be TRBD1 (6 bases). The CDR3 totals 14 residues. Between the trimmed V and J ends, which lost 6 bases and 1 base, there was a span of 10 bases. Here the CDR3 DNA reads TGTGCCAGCAGGTCCCAGGGGTCTGGAAACACCATATATTTT. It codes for CASRSQGSGNTIYF.

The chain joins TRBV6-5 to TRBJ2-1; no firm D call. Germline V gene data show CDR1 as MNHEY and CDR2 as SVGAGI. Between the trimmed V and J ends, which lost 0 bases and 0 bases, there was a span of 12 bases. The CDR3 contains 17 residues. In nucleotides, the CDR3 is TGTGCCAGCAGTTACTCGATAGGCCGGAGCTCCTACAATGAGCAGTTCTTC. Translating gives CASSYSIGRSSYNEQFF.

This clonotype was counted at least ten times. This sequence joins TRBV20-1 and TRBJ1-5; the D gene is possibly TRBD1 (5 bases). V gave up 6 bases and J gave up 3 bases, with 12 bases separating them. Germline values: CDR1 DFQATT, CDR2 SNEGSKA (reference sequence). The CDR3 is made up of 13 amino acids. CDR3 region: CSASWGFNQPQHF. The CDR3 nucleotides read TGCAGTGCGTCGTGGGGGTTCAATCAGCCCCAGCATTTT.

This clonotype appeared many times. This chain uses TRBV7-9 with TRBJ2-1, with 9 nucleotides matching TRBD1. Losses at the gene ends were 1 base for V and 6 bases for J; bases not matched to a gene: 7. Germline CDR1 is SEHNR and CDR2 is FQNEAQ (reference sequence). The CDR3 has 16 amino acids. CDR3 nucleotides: TGTGCCAGCAGCTTAGTTGAGGGACAGGGTTTCAATGAGCAGTTCTTC. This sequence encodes CASSLVEGQGFNEQFF.

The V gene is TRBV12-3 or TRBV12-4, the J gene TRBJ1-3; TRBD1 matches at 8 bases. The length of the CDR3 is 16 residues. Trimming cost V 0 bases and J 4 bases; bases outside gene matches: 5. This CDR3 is CASSLAGQGVGNTIYF. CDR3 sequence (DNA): TGTGCCAGCAGTTTAGCCGGACAGGGAGTCGGAAACACCATATATTTT.

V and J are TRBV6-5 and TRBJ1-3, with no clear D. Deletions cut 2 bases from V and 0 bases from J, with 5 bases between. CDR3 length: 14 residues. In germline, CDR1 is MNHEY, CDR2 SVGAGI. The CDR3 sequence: CASSYGDSGNTIYF. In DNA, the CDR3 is TGTGCCAGCAGTTACGGTGACTCTGGAAACACCATATATTTT.

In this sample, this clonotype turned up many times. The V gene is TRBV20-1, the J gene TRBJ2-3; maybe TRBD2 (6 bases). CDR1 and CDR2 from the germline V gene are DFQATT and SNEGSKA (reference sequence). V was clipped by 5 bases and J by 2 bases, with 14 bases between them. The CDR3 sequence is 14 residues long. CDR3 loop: CSASRDFLTDTQYF. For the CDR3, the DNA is TGCAGTGCTTCCCGGGACTTTCTCACAGATACGCAGTATTTT.

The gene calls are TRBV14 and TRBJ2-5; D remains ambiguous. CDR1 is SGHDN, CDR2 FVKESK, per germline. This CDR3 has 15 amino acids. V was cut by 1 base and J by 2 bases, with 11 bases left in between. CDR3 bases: TGTGCCAGCAGCCAAGCCTTAGGGTTACAAGAGACCCAGTACTTC. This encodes CASSQALGLQETQYF.

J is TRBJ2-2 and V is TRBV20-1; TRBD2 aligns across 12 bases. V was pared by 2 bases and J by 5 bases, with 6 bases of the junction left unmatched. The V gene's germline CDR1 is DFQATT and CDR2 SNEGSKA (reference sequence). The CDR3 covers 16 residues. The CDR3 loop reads CSARTPLAGGTGELFF. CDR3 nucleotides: TGCAGTGCTAGAACCCCGCTAGCGGGGGGGACCGGGGAGCTGTTTTTT.

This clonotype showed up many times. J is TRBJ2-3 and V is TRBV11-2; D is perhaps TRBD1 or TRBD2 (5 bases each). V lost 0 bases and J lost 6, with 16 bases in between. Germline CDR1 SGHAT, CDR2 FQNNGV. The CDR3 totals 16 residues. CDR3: CASSLDPRDPRDTQYF. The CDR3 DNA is TGTGCCAGCAGCTTAGATCCCCGGGACCCACGGGATACGCAGTATTTT. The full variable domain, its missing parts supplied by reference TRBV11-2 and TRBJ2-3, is EAGVAQSPRYKIIEKRQSVAFWCNPISGHATLYWYQQILGQGPKLLIQFQNNGVVDDSQLPKDRFSAERLKGVDSTLKIQPAKLEDSAVYLCASSLDPRDPRDTQYFGPGTRLTVL.

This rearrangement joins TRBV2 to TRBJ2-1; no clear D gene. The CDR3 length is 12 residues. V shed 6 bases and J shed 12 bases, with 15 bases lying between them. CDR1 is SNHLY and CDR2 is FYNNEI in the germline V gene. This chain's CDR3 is CASSFTSSRQFF. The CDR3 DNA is TGTGCCAGCAGCTTCACTTCGTCTAGGCAGTTCTTC.

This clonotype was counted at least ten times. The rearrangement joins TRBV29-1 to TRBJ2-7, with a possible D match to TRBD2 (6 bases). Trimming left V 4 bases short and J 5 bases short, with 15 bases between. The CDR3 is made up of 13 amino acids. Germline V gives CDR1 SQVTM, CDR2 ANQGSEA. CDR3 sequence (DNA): TGCAGCGTTGGTTGGCGCGCGGGGAACGAGCAGTACTTC. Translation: CSVGWRAGNEQYF.

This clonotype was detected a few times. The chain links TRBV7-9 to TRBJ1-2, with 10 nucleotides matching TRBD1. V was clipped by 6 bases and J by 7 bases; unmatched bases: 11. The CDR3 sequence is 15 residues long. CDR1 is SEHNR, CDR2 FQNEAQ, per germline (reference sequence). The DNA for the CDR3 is TGTGCCAGCAGGACTGGGGAGACAGGGGGCCTTGGCTACACCTTC. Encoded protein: CASRTGETGGLGYTF.

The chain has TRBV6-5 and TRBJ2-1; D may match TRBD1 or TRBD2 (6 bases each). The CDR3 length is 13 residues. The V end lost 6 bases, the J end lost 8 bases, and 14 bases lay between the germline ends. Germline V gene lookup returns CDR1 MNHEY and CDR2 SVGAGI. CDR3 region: CASRLVGGHEQFF. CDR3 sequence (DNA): TGTGCCAGCAGATTAGTGGGGGGCCATGAGCAGTTCTTC.